This T cell receptor (beta chain) derives from a study of T cell repertoires in cytomegalovirus infection. Study details: HLA-B-restricted CMV epitopes that are well studied, plus recently identified HLA-C-restricted ones, were used by the study. Both CMV infection and a matching HLA type were indicated by public TCR beta signatures.

Germline values: CDR1 SEHNR, CDR2 FQNEAQ (reference sequence). This CDR3 contains 14 residues. V lost 7 bases and J 7 bases, leaving 17 bases between the germline ends. About this clonotype itself: Its specificity is unknown.

Study-wide results and limits: Dominating the ex vivo response were TCR beta clonotypes that were CMV-specific and HLA-C-restricted. CMV carriers having the relevant HLA were flagged by cumulative public TCR beta family frequency.

Each CDR3 protein gets one entry after TCRdb re-called the reads with MiXCR. Seen here are hundreds of thousands of distinct CDR3 sequences, about 30% observed once, and the top ten hold 15% to 20%. Sequencing was performed on cultured PBMCs, taken from culture after CMV antigen stimulation. The V and J genes are TRBV7-9 and TRBJ2-1; D not certain. The sequence was obtained from a human donor in good health (CMV status not recorded). Some clones in this sample may be carry-over from other donors' samples. The CDR3 region has the DNA TGTGCCAGCAACCCCACAGAAGGGCCGAATGAGCAGTTCTTC. This codes for CASNPTEGPNEQFF.